Detailed here is one TCR beta chain. Its antigen is still unknown. The CDR3 has 19 amino acids. The V gene's germline CDR1 is MGHRA and CDR2 YSYEKL. J gave up 4 bases and V 1 base, and 16 bases lay outside the gene matches. Produced via immunoSEQ multiplex PCR; TCRdb's table is partial and in-frame only. The sample holds 100,000 or so clones, around nine tenths seen once. The record originates from a study of T cell responses to AZD1222 COVID-19 vaccine. As for the study in general: Pooled samples include second doses given at about 4 or 12 weeks. The study, taken as a whole, reports: Nearly half of spike-specific TCRs reportedly go after variant regions that carry no mutations.

This chain uses TRBV4-1 with TRBJ1-5; 7 positions agree with TRBD1. The sequence derives from an adult in good health. The sample was peripheral blood, taken on day 0 of AZD1222 vaccination. CDR3 sequence: CASSQAPGGTRANNQPQHF. CDR3 in DNA: TGCGCCAGCAGCCAAGCCCCAGGGGGGACAAGGGCTAATAATCAGCCCCAGCATTTT.